This T cell receptor beta chain was recorded in a study of cytomegalovirus exposure and HLA in healthy donors. The CDR3 totals 17 residues. CDR1 SSHAT and CDR2 FNYEAQ come from the germline V gene (reference sequence). Notes on the study in general: Fewer N-insertions (relative to the roughly 670-donor mean) were reportedly seen in an Asian-associated ancestry cluster in a later analysis.

About this clone itself: The target antigen is unknown. The junction departs from germline at one end; a sequencing error may be responsible.

PCR was performed using 60 Vbeta and 13 Jbeta primers. The protocol was immunoSEQ multiplex PCR, while the TCRdb copy is restricted to in-frame clones and leaves out a portion. Of about 190,000 clones in the sample, around 80% are singletons; the top ten hold 1.5% to 2%. Material: PBMCs. The origin of this receptor is a man aged 18 to 35 in good health and CMV-seronegative. The chain joins TRBV7-7 to TRBJ2-7, with 11 bases aligning to TRBD2. This CDR3 reads CASSPFIGELAGVQQYF. CDR3 in DNA: TGTGCTAGCAGCCCATTCATCGGTGAACTAGCGGGAGTTCAGCAGTACTTC.